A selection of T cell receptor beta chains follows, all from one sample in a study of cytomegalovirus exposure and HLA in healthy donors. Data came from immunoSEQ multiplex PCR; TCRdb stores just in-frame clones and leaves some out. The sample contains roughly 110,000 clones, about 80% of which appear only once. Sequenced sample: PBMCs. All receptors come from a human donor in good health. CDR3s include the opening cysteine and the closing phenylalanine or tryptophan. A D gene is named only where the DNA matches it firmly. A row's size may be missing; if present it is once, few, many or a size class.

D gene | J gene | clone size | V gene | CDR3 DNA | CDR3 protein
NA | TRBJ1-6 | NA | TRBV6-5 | TGTGCCAGCAGTTACCTACAGGGTTCGAATTCACCCCTCCACTTT | CASSYLQGSNSPLHF
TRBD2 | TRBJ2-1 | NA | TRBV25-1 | TGTGCCAGCAGCCTGAGGGGATCAGCGGGAGGTCCCCAGTTCTTC | CASSLRGSAGGPQFF
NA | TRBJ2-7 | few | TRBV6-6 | TGTGCCAGCAGTTACCGCGGCTACCCCGACGAGCAGTACTTC | CASSYRGYPDEQYF
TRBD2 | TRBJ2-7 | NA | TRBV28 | TGTGCCAGCAGTCGGACTAGCGGTTCCTACGAGCAGTACTTC | CASSRTSGSYEQYF
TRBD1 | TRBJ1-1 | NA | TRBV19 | TGTGCCAGTAGATGGGACAGGTTGAACACTGAAGCTTTCTTT | CASRWDRLNTEAFF
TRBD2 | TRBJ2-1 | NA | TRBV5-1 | TGCGCCAGCAGCTTGTCGGCGCCGGGACTAGCGGGAGGGCCTAGGGCCTACAATGAGCAGTTCTTC | CASSLSAPGLAGGPRAYNEQFF
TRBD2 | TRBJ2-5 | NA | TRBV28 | TGTGCCAGTCGACTAGCGGGAGAGGAGACCCAGTACTTC | CASRLAGEETQYF
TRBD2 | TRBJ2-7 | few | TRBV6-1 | TGTGCCAGCAGAGAGGCGGGGGATCGTGTGTACTTC | CASREAGDRVYF
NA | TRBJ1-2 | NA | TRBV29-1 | TGCAGCGTTGAAGATCCAAGGACAGCGTATGGCTACACCTTC | CSVEDPRTAYGYTF
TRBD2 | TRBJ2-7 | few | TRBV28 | TGTGCCAGCAGTCAGACATCGGGACTAGCGTTCTACGAGCAGTACTTC | CASSQTSGLAFYEQYF
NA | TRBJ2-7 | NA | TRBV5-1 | TGCGCCAGCAGCTTGTCCCAGGCCAGAAACGAGCAGTACTTC | CASSLSQARNEQYF
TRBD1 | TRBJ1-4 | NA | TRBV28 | TGTGCCAGCAGTTGGGACAGGCTCGCAACTAATGAAAAACTGTTTTTT | CASSWDRLATNEKLFF
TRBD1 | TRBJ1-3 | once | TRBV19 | TGTGCCAGTGTACCGGGACAGGGACGTTTAGGATCTGGAAACACCATATATTTT | CASVPGQGRLGSGNTIYF
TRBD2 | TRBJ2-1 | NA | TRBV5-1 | TGCGCCAGCAGCTTGGGGGGACTAGCGGGAGAATATAGCAATGAGCAGTTCTTC | CASSLGGLAGEYSNEQFF
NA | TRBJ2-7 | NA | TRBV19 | TGTGCCAGTAGTATCTATGGGAGCTCCTACGAGCAGTACTTC | CASSIYGSSYEQYF
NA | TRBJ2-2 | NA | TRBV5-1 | TGCGCCAGCAGCGCGGCCAGAGGGGAGCTGTTTTTT | CASSAARGELFF
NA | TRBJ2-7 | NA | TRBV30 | TGTGCCTCCCCCGCCCCGAGAGGCGAGCAGTACTTC | CASPAPRGEQYF
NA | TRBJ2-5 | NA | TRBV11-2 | TGTGCCAGCAGCTTAGCCGCTAACGCGGTCTGGAGGGAGACCCAGTACTTC | CASSLAANAVWRETQYF
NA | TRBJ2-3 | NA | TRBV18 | TGTGCCAGCTCACCACCGACTGACAGCACAGATACGCAGTATTTT | CASSPPTDSTDTQYF